This record looks at one TCR beta chain sequence and its context. These data belong to a study of shared T cell receptors in the human thymus. Some clones are missing from TCRdb's copy, which holds only in-frame ones; the method was immunoSEQ multiplex PCR. This sample has more than 550,000 clones; around 87% occur once, and the top ten carry about 0.0094%. The sample was also linked to a second study, of human thymus T cells. That work states: Repertoires from thymus and blood appeared to show biased V and J gene usage.

The sequencing input was thymocytes. This sequence was found in a boy younger than two with a congenital heart defect.

In DNA, the CDR3 is TGTGCCAGCAAACGACTAGCGGGGCCCCAAGAGACCCAGTACTTC. Translated, it gives CASKRLAGPQETQYF. This rearrangement joins TRBV28 to TRBJ2-5, with 11 bases identical to TRBD2. This CDR3 is built from 15 residues. In germline, CDR1 is MDHEN, CDR2 SYDVKM. Trimming removed 7 bases from V and 1 base from J; junction bases left unmatched: 5.